This T cell receptor beta chain was observed in a study of breast tumors, draining lymph nodes, adjacent tissues. The ends were cut back, 0 bases at V and 6 bases at J, with 12 bases in the middle. The CDR3 has 15 residues. The germline V gene has CDR1 LGHNA and CDR2 YSLEER. One entry per CDR3 protein results from TCRdb running MiXCR on the multiplex PCR reads. The profile shows approximately 90,000 distinct CDR3 sequences, over 25% of them singletons. Study-level findings and limits: Data fit most tumor T cells coming from lymph node, expanding in tumor.

Ten or more counts support this clonotype. Antigen specificity is unknown. Samples came from axillary lymph nodes draining the breast cancer. The material sequenced was axillary lymph node tissue. The receptor was derived from a female donor with breast cancer. Some clones in this sample may be carry-over from other donors' samples. This chain connects TRBV4-3 to TRBJ2-1; D possibly uses TRBD1 or TRBD2 (5 bases each). CDR3 nucleotide sequence: TGCGCCAGCAGCCAAGATGATTGGGGGTCCAATGAGCAGTTCTTC. Protein product: CASSQDDWGSNEQFF.